This T cell receptor beta chain was sequenced during a study of T cell responses to AZD1222 COVID-19 vaccine. Concerning this clone itself: Its specificity is not known.

V was pared by 7 bases and J by 1 base, with 4 bases of the junction left unmatched. The CDR3 spans 13 residues. CDR1 and CDR2 from the germline V gene are MDHEN and SYDVKM. Regarding the study as a whole: Clonal diversity was possibly underestimated; the donors were predominantly white British and more often female. Epitopes outside B.1.351 and B.1.1.7 mutated regions reportedly drew nearly half of spike TCRs.

Profiled with immunoSEQ multiplex PCR; TCRdb holds only in-frame clones, not every one. Found here are over 120,000 clones, roughly 89% of them singletons; the top ten hold roughly 1.8%. The sequence was obtained from an adult in good health. The chain combines TRBV28 with TRBJ2-7; 7 bases are a match to TRBD1. The sample in question was peripheral blood, obtained on day 0 of AZD1222 vaccination. CDR3 nucleotide sequence: TGTGCCAGCATCCCACAGGGGTCCTACGAGCAGTACTTC. Translating gives CASIPQGSYEQYF.